The rows below give T cell receptor beta chains drawn from one sample of a study of CD8 T cells in ankylosing spondylitis. TCRdb re-called the 5' RACE reads through MiXCR, storing one row per CDR3 protein. The repertoire consists of roughly 440,000 distinct CDR3 sequences, with approximately 17% occurring once and the leading ten covering about 0.94%. Sequencing was carried out using blood, either unsorted or a sorted T cell fraction (not recorded which). Receptor source: a male donor with ankylosing spondylitis. The CDR3 runs from the conserved cysteine through the conserved F or W. A D gene is named only where the DNA matches it firmly. Size values are once, few and many counts, or a class for expanded clones, and some rows have none.

>many|TRBJ2-1|.|TRBV29-1
CSVEGQFF
TGCAGCGTTGAAGGGCAGTTCTTC
>few|TRBJ2-2|.|TRBV12-3/TRBV12-4
CASSLIRDTGELFF
TGTGCCAGCAGTTTGATCCGGGACACCGGGGAGCTGTTTTTT
>few|TRBJ2-5|TRBD2|TRBV20-1
CSASLAGARETQYF
TGCAGTGCTAGCCTAGCGGGGGCCCGGGAGACCCAGTACTTC
>.|TRBJ1-5|TRBD1|TRBV24-1
CATSDGTGTSQPQHF
TGTGCCACCAGTGATGGGACAGGTACCAGTCAGCCCCAGCATTTT
>few|TRBJ2-7|TRBD1|TRBV5-1
CASSFGPNRGREQYF
TGCGCCAGCAGCTTCGGTCCTAACAGGGGGCGAGAGCAGTACTTC
>.|TRBJ2-1|.|TRBV12-3/TRBV12-4
CASNRNGGTEQFF
TGTGCCAGCAACAGAAATGGGGGGACTGAGCAGTTCTTC
>few|TRBJ1-6|.|TRBV12-3/TRBV12-4
CASSNRTAFYNSPLHF
TGTGCCAGCAGTAACAGGACAGCCTTCTATAATTCACCCCTCCACTTT
>few|TRBJ1-4|TRBD1|TRBV7-2
CASSSDRGGPNEKLFF
TGTGCCAGCAGCTCGGACAGGGGGGGTCCTAATGAAAAACTGTTTTTT
>few|TRBJ2-7|.|TRBV20-1
CSATELRGGAYEQYF
TGCAGTGCTACAGAGCTCCGAGGTGGTGCGTACGAGCAGTACTTC
>few|TRBJ2-5|TRBD1|TRBV29-1
CSTPGQATGETQYF
TGCAGCACCCCAGGACAGGCGACGGGGGAGACCCAGTACTTC
>many|TRBJ2-3|.|TRBV10-1
CASSPLDRDTQYF
TGCGCCAGCAGCCCCCTTGACCGGGATACGCAGTATTTT
>few|TRBJ1-1|.|TRBV20-1
CSARDQETRGTLNTEAFF
TGCAGTGCTAGAGATCAGGAGACAAGAGGAACCTTGAACACTGAAGCTTTCTTT
>.|TRBJ1-5|.|TRBV20-1
CSARTGAHQPQHF
TGCAGTGCTAGGACGGGGGCCCATCAGCCCCAGCATTTT
>.|TRBJ2-1|.|TRBV28
CASSRLGFVEGYNEQFF
TGTGCCAGCAGCCGATTAGGGTTCGTAGAGGGTTACAATGAGCAGTTCTTC
>.|TRBJ1-1|TRBD1|TRBV12-3/TRBV12-4
CASRWTGLTEAFF
TGTGCCAGCAGATGGACAGGACTTACTGAAGCTTTCTTT
>many|TRBJ2-7|.|TRBV5-1
CASSLGLEGVEQYF
TGCGCCAGCAGCTTGGGGCTGGAGGGGGTCGAGCAGTACTTC
>few|TRBJ1-5|.|TRBV15
CATSRGGFEGTNQPQHF
TGTGCCACCAGCAGAGGGGGGTTTGAGGGCACCAATCAGCCCCAGCATTTT
>many|TRBJ2-7|.|TRBV12-3/TRBV12-4
CASRSGVANEQYF
TGTGCCAGCAGATCGGGGGTCGCCAACGAGCAGTACTTC
>few|TRBJ1-1|.|TRBV11-2
CASSLRVGATEAFF
TGTGCCAGCAGCTTAAGGGTGGGGGCGACTGAAGCTTTCTTT
>many|TRBJ1-1|TRBD1|TRBV20-1
CSAVGTGVTEAFF
TGCAGTGCTGTCGGGACAGGGGTCACTGAAGCTTTCTTT
>many|TRBJ1-1|TRBD1|TRBV9
CASSAHRGVNTEAFF
TGTGCCAGCAGCGCACACAGGGGTGTGAACACTGAAGCTTTCTTT
>once|TRBJ2-7|TRBD1|TRBV6-1
CASSSTAGTGARGEQYF
TGTGCCAGCAGCTCCACCGCCGGGACAGGGGCTCGGGGCGAGCAGTACTTC
>.|TRBJ2-7|TRBD2|TRBV3-1
CASSQKRLAGGLYEQYF
TGTGCCAGCAGCCAAAAACGACTAGCGGGGGGGCTATACGAGCAGTACTTC
>.|TRBJ1-1|.|TRBV27
CASSLLVANTEAFF
TGTGCCAGCAGTTTATTGGTCGCGAACACTGAAGCTTTCTTT
>.|TRBJ2-5|TRBD2|TRBV11-2
CASSLGQLAGQETQYF
TGTGCCAGCAGCTTAGGTCAGCTAGCGGGACAAGAGACCCAGTACTTC
>.|TRBJ2-1|TRBD2|TRBV29-1
CSVHFGTSGSYNEQFF
TGCAGCGTCCACTTCGGGACTAGCGGCTCCTACAATGAGCAGTTCTTC
>.|TRBJ1-1|.|TRBV20-1
CGETENTEAFF
TGCGGTGAGACGGAGAACACTGAAGCTTTCTTT
>.|TRBJ2-2|.|TRBV12-3/TRBV12-4
CASRPTGRNTGELFF
TGTGCCAGCAGACCTACCGGCAGAAACACCGGGGAGCTGTTTTTT
>few|TRBJ2-7|.|TRBV15
CATSSSGQFLEQYF
TGTGCCACCAGCAGTTCAGGCCAATTTTTAGAGCAGTACTTC
>.|TRBJ2-7|.|TRBV5-1
CASATGSSYEQYF
TGCGCCAGCGCCACGGGAAGCTCCTACGAGCAGTACTTC
>.|TRBJ1-2|TRBD1|TRBV3-1
CASSPLTGGDGYTF
TGTGCCAGCAGCCCCTTAACAGGGGGTGACGGCTACACCTTC
>few|TRBJ2-7|.|TRBV6-5
CASSYSPGRSHEQYF
TGTGCCAGCAGTTACTCTCCAGGGAGGTCCCACGAGCAGTACTTC
>few|TRBJ1-4|.|TRBV20-1
CSASLIDREKLFF
TGCAGTGCTAGCCTGATAGACAGGGAAAAACTGTTTTTT
>few|TRBJ2-3|.|TRBV7-9
CASSLGGAVDTQYF
TGTGCCAGCAGCTTGGGCGGGGCGGTAGATACGCAGTATTTT
>few|TRBJ1-2|.|TRBV4-2
CASSQDLTGGGYTF
TGTGCCAGCAGCCAAGATCTGACTGGTGGGGGCTACACCTTC
>many|TRBJ2-2|.|TRBV13
CASSREKTRGTGELFF
TGTGCCAGCAGCCGAGAGAAGACTCGGGGCACCGGGGAGCTGTTTTTT
>.|TRBJ2-7|.|TRBV5-1
CASKQGSSYEQYF
TGCGCCAGCAAGCAGGGGAGCTCCTACGAGCAGTACTTC
>.|TRBJ1-1|TRBD1|TRBV29-1
CSTWTGKENTEAFF
TGCAGCACCTGGACAGGGAAGGAGAACACTGAAGCTTTCTTT
>.|TRBJ1-2|TRBD1|TRBV28
CAGTRTGQARNYGYTF
TGTGCTGGGACTAGAACGGGACAGGCGCGAAACTATGGCTACACCTTC
>.|TRBJ2-5|TRBD2|TRBV11-2
CASSPPRGLSGSRRETQYF
TGTGCCAGCAGTCCTCCGAGGGGACTATCGGGGAGCCGAAGAGAGACCCAGTACTTC
>few|TRBJ1-2|.|TRBV29-1
CSVRGNSMTYTF
TGCAGCGTAAGGGGTAACTCTATGACCTACACCTTC
>few|TRBJ1-1|TRBD1|TRBV9
CASSVATGGGMNTEAFF
TGTGCCAGCAGCGTAGCTACAGGGGGCGGAATGAACACTGAAGCTTTCTTT
>few|TRBJ2-2|.|TRBV7-2
CASSLLPRGTGELFF
TGTGCCAGCAGCTTATTGCCTCGTGGCACCGGGGAGCTGTTTTTT
>.|TRBJ1-2|.|TRBV29-1
CSVEGGQAGGYTF
TGCAGCGTTGAAGGGGGCCAAGCCGGGGGCTACACCTTC
>many|TRBJ2-7|TRBD2|TRBV29-1
CSVETASGGVSSYEQYF
TGCAGCGTTGAAACGGCTAGCGGGGGGGTAAGCTCCTACGAGCAGTACTTC
>.|TRBJ1-1|.|TRBV20-1
CSATGTENTEAFF
TGCAGTGCTACCGGGACGGAGAACACTGAAGCTTTCTTT
>.|TRBJ1-4|.|TRBV5-5
CASSPQQTTKGDELFF
TGTGCCAGCAGCCCCCAGCAGACAACTAAGGGCGATGAACTGTTTTTT
>.|TRBJ1-6|.|TRBV20-1
CSASGDPGGGLNSPLHF
TGCAGTGCCTCCGGCGACCCCGGGGGTGGCTTAAATTCACCCCTCCACTTT
>few|TRBJ1-4|TRBD1|TRBV5-1
CASRRTGTVNEKLFF
TGCGCCAGCAGGAGGACCGGGACAGTAAATGAAAAACTGTTTTTT
>.|TRBJ1-2|.|TRBV28
CASSVGEVGTYGYTF
TGTGCCAGCAGTGTAGGGGAGGTAGGGACGTATGGCTACACCTTC
>.|TRBJ1-5|TRBD1|TRBV10-2
CASSIGTGGLSNQPQHF
TGCGCCAGCAGCATCGGGACAGGGGGTCTTAGCAATCAGCCCCAGCATTTT
>many|TRBJ1-3|TRBD1|TRBV12-3/TRBV12-4
CASSFRDSTGNTIYF
TGTGCCAGCAGTTTCCGGGACAGTACTGGAAACACCATATATTTT
>.|TRBJ1-1|.|TRBV7-2
CASLQNTEAFF
TGTGCCAGCTTGCAAAACACTGAAGCTTTCTTT
>.|TRBJ2-1|.|TRBV12-3/TRBV12-4
CASKKGTWNEQFF
TGTGCCAGTAAAAAGGGAACTTGGAATGAGCAGTTCTTC